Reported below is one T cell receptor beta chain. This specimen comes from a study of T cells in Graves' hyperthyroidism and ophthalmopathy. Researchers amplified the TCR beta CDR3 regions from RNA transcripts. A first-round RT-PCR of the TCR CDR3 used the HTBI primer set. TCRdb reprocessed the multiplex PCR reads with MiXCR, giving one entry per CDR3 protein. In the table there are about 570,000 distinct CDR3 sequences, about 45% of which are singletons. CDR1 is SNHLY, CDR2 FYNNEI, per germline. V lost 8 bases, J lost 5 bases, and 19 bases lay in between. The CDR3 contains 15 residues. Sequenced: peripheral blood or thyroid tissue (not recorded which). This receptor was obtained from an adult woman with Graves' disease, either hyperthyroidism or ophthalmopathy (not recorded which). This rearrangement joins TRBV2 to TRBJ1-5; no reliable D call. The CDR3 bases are TGTGCCAGCCGCCAATTGGACGCCGGGTATCAGCCCCAGCATTTT. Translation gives CASRQLDAGYQPQHF.